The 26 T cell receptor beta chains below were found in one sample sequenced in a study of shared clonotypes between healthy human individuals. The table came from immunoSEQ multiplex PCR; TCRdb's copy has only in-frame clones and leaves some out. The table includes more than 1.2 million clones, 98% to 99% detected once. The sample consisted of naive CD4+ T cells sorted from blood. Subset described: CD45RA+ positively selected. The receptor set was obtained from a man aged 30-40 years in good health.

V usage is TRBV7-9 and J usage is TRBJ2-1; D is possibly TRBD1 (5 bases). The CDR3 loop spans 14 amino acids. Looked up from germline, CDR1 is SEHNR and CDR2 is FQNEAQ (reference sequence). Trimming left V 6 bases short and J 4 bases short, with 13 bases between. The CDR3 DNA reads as TGTGCCAGCAGTCAAGAACAGGTGTACAATGAGCAGTTCTTC. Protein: CASSQEQVYNEQFF.

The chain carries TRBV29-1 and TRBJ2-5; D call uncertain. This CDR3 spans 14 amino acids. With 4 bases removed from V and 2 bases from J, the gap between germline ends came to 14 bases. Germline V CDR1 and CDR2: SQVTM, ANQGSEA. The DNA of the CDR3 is TGCAGCGTTGTGGTCCCGCGACAACAAGAGACCCAGTACTTC. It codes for CSVVVPRQQETQYF.

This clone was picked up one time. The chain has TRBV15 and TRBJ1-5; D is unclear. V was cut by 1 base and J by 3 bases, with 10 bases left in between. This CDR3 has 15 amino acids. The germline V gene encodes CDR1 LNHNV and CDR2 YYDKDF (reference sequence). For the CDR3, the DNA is TGTGCCACCAGCAGAGTGGATGGAGTCAATCAGCCCCAGCATTTT. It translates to CATSRVDGVNQPQHF.

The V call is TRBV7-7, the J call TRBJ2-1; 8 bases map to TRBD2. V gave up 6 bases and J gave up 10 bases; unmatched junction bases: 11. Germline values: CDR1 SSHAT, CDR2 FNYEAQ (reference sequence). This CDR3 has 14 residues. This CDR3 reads CASSPTSGLAEQFF. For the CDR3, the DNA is TGTGCCAGCAGTCCCACCAGCGGACTAGCAGAGCAGTTCTTC.

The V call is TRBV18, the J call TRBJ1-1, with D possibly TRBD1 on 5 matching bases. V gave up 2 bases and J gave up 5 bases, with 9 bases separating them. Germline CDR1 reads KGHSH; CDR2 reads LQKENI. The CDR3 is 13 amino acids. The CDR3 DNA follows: TGTGCCAGCTCACCAGGGTCAGGGACTGAAGCTTTCTTT. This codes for CASSPGSGTEAFF.

The CDR3 DNA is TGTGCCAGCAGCTTAGCCCAGGGGGACAGGGTGAGGGAGCAGTACTTC. As protein: CASSLAQGDRVREQYF. The chain couples TRBV11-2 to TRBJ2-7, with 9 bases matching TRBD1. V dropped 1 base and J dropped 7; count of bases not matched to a gene: 11. Germline loops: CDR1 SGHAT, CDR2 FQNNGV. CDR3 length equals 16 residues.

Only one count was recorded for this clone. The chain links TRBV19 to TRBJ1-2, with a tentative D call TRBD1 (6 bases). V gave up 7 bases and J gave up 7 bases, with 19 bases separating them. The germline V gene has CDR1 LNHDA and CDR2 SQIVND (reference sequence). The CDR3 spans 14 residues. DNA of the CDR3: TGTGCCAGTAAAGTCCGACAGGCAGGGGCTGGCTACACCTTC. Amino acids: CASKVRQAGAGYTF.

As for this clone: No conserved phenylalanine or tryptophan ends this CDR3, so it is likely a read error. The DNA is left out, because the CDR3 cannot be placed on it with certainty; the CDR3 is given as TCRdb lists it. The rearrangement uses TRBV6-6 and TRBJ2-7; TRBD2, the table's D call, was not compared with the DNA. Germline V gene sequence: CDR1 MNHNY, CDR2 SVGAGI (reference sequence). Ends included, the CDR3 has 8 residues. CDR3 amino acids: CASSYPPL.

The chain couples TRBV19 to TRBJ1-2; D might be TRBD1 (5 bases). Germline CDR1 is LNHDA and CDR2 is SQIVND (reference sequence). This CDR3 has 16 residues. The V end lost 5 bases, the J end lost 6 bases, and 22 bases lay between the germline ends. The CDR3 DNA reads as TGTGCCAGTAGTTCTGCGGTTGGGGCGGGATTGGATGGCTACACCTTC. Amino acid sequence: CASSSAVGAGLDGYTF.

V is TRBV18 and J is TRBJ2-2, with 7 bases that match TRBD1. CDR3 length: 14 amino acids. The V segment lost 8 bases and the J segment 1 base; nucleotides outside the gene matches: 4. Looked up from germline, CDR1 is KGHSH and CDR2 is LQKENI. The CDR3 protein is CASRGTENTGELFF. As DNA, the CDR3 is TGTGCCAGCCGAGGGACAGAGAACACCGGGGAGCTGTTTTTT.

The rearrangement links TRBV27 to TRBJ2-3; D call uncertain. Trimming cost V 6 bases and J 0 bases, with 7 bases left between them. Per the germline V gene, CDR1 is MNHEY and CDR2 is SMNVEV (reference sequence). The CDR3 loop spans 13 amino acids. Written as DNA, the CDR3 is TGTGCCAGCAGGGGATCTAGCACAGATACGCAGTATTTT. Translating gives CASRGSSTDTQYF.

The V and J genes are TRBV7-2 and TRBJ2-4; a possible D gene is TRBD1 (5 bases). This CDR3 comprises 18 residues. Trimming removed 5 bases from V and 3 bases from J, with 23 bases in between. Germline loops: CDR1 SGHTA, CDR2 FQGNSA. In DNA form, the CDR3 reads TGTGCCAGCAGCCCAGACGGGCCGACAGTTAGAGTCAAAAACATTCAGTACTTC. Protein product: CASSPDGPTVRVKNIQYF. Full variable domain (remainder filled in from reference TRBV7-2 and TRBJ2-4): GAGVSQSPSNKVTEKGKDVELRCDPISGHTALYWYRQSLGQGLEFLIYFQGNSAPDKSGLPSDRFSAERTGGSVSTLTIQRTQQEDSAVYLCASSPDGPTVRVKNIQYFGAGTRLSVL.

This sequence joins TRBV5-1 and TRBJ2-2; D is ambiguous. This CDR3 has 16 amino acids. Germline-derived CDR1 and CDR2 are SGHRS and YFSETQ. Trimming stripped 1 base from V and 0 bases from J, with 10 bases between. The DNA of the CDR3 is TGCGCCAGCAGCTTGCGGGCGGCGCCGAACACCGGGGAGCTGTTTTTT. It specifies CASSLRAAPNTGELFF.

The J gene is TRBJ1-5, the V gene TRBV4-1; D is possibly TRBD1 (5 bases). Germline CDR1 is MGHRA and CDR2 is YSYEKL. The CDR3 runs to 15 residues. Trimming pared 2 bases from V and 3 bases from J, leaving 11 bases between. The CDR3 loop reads CASSQLTEINQPQHF. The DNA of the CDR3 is TGCGCCAGCAGCCAACTGACAGAAATCAATCAGCCCCAGCATTTT.

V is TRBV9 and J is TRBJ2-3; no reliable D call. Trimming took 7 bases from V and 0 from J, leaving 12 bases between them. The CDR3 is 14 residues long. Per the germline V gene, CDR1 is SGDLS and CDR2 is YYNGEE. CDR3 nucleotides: TGTGCCAGCGGGTCCGGAGTTAGCACAGATACGCAGTATTTT. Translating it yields CASGSGVSTDTQYF.

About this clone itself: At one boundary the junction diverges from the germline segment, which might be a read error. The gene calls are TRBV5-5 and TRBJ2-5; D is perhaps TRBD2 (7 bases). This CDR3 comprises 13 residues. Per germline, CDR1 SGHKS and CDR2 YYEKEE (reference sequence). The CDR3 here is CASSLTPGLGGNF. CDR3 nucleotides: TGTGCCAGCAGCTTGACCCCCGGACTAGGGGGTAACTTC.

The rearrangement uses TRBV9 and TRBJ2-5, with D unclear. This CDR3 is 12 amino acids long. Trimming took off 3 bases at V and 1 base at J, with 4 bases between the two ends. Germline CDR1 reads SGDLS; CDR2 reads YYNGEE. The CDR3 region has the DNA TGTGCCAGCAGCGCAACCCAAGAGACCCAGTACTTC. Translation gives CASSATQETQYF.

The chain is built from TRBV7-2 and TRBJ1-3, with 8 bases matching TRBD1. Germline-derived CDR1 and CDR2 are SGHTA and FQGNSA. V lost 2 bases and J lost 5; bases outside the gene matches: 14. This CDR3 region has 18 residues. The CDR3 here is CASSLSVGDRTGRNTIYF. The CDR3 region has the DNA TGTGCCAGCAGCTTATCCGTAGGGGATAGGACAGGGAGAAACACCATATATTTT.

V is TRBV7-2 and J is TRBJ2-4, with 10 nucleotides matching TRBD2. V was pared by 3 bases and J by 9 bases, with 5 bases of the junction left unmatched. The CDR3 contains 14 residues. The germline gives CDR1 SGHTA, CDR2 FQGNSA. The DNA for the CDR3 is TGTGCCAGCAGCTTTACTAGCGGGATAGCCATTCAGTACTTC. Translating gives CASSFTSGIAIQYF.

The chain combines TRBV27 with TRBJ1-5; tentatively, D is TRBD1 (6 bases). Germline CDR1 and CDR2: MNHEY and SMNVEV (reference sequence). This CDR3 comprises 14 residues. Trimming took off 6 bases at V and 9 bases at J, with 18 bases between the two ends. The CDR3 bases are TGTGCCAGCAGACCTCAGGCTGGGGGGCGGCCCCAGCATTTT. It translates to CASRPQAGGRPQHF.

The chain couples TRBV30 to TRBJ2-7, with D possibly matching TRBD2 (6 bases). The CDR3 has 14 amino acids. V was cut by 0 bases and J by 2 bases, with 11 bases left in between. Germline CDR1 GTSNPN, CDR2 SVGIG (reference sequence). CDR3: CAWSVMSGAYEQYF. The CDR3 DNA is TGTGCCTGGAGTGTAATGTCGGGAGCCTACGAGCAGTACTTC.

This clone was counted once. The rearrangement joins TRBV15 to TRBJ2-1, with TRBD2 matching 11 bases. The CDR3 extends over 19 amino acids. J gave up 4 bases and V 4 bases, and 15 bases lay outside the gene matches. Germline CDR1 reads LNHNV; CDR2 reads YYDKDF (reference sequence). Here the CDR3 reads CATSTEYGSGTSGYNEQFF. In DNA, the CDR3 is TGTGCCACCAGCACAGAGTATGGGTCCGGGACTAGCGGTTACAATGAGCAGTTCTTC.

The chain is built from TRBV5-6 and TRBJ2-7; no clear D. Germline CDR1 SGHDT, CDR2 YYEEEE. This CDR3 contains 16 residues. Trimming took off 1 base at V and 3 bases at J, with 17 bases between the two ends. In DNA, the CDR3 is TGTGCCAGCAGCTTGTACGCGGCAAATCCCCTCTACGAGCAGTACTTC. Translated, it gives CASSLYAANPLYEQYF.

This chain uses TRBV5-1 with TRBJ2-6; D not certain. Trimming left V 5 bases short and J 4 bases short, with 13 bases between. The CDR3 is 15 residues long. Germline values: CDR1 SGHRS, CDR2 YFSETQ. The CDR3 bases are TGCGCCAGCAGTTCGACGCTGATGGGGGCCAACGTCCTGACTTTC. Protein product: CASSSTLMGANVLTF.

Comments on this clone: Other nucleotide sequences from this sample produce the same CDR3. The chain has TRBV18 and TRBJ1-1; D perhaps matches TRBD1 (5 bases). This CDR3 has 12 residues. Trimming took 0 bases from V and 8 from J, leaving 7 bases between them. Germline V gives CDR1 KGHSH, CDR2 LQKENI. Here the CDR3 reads CASSPPGAEAFF. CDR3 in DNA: TGTGCCAGCTCACCACCCGGGGCCGAAGCTTTCTTT.

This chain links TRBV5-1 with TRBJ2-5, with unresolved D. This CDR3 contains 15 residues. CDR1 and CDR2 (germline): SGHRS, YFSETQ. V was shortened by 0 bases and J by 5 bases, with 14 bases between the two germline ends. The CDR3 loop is CASSLAVGPGETQYF. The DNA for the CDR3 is TGCGCCAGCAGCTTGGCCGTCGGGCCTGGGGAGACCCAGTACTTC. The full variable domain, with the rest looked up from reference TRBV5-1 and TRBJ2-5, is KAGVTQTPRYLIKTRGQQVTLSCSPISGHRSVSWYQQTPGQGLQFLFEYFSETQRNKGNFPGRFSGRQFSNSRSEMNVSTLELGDSALYLCASSLAVGPGETQYFGPGTRLLVL.